The 21 T cell receptor beta chains below come from one sample, sequenced in a study of T cell changes during pregnancy in multiple sclerosis. Method: immunoSEQ multiplex PCR; TCRdb's copy keeps in-frame clones and lacks some. The sample has tens of thousands of clones; more than 85% are singletons. This specimen was CD4+ T cells from peripheral blood mononuclear cells, taken in the second trimester of pregnancy. These TCRs come from a female donor in good health, enrolled as a control in a pregnancy study.

This chain's CDR3 is CASSLVSSSASGNFYEQYF. The CDR3, as DNA: TGTGCCAGCAGCTTAGTTTCTTCCTCGGCTAGCGGGAATTTCTACGAGCAGTACTTC. The rearrangement joins TRBV7-9 to TRBJ2-7, with TRBD2 matching 9 bases. The CDR3 loop spans 19 amino acids. Germline V gene data show CDR1 as SEHNR and CDR2 as FQNEAQ (reference sequence). J gave up 3 bases and V 1 base, and 16 bases lay outside the gene matches.

The chain employs TRBV29-1 and TRBJ1-1; D may be TRBD1 (6 bases). This CDR3 is 14 amino acids long. V dropped 7 bases and J dropped 2 bases, with 17 bases sitting between them. Germline CDR1 and CDR2: SQVTM and ANQGSEA. The CDR3 bases are TGCAGCGCGTTGGGGGCTAATTCTAACACTGAAGCTTTCTTT. It is translated as CSALGANSNTEAFF.

The chain has TRBV27 and TRBJ2-2; tentatively, D is TRBD2 (7 bases). The V end was cut by 8 bases, the J end by 3 bases, with 13 bases between. CDR1 MNHEY and CDR2 SMNVEV come from the germline V gene (reference sequence). The CDR3 has 14 residues. CDR3 protein: CASWRGPHTGELFF. The CDR3 DNA is TGTGCCAGCTGGCGGGGGCCGCACACCGGGGAGCTGTTTTTT.

The chain has TRBV9 and TRBJ2-1; 11 positions match TRBD2. Per the germline V gene, CDR1 is SGDLS and CDR2 is YYNGEE. The CDR3 loop spans 18 amino acids. J lost 10 bases, V lost 0 bases, and 15 bases had no gene match. The CDR3: CASSVGLRDSGRAGEQFF. The DNA of the CDR3 is TGTGCCAGCAGCGTAGGGTTGAGAGATAGCGGGAGGGCCGGAGAGCAGTTCTTC.

The chain has TRBV18 and TRBJ2-5; 7 positions match TRBD2. V trimming: 1 base; J trimming: 4 bases; junction bases outside the gene matches: 3. The germline CDR1 and CDR2 sequences are KGHSH and LQKENI. CDR3 length: 14 amino acids. The CDR3 loop is CASSPRTGGETQYF. CDR3 coding DNA: TGTGCCAGCTCACCACGGACGGGGGGAGAGACCCAGTACTTC.

The V call is TRBV21-1, the J call TRBJ1-2; TRBD1, as called in the table, went unchecked against the DNA. TRBV21-1 is a documented pseudogene. The CDR3 has 18 amino acids. This chain's CDR3 is CASSPRSGTGVTDYGYTF. DNA of the CDR3: TGTGCCAGCAGCCCACGTTCCGGGACAGGGGTCACCGACTATGGCTACACCTTC.

V and J are TRBV7-9 and TRBJ2-7; TRBD2 matches at 7 bases. The CDR3 is 14 residues long. Looked up from germline, CDR1 is SEHNR and CDR2 is FQNEAQ (reference sequence). Trimming removed 1 base from V and 3 bases from J; junction bases left unmatched: 3. DNA for the CDR3: TGTGCCAGCAGCTTAGGGGAGGGATTCTACGAGCAGTACTTC. Its translation is CASSLGEGFYEQYF.

J is TRBJ2-1 and V is TRBV25-1, with a weak D call TRBD1 (6 bases). There are 15 residues in the CDR3. Trimming left V 2 bases short and J 2 bases short, with 10 bases between. CDR1 is MGHDK and CDR2 is SYGVNS in the germline V gene. In DNA form, the CDR3 reads TGTGCCAGCAGTGAAGGGGGCATACCCTACAATGAGCAGTTCTTC. Its protein is CASSEGGIPYNEQFF.

The V gene is TRBV12-5, the J gene TRBJ2-2; 9 bases are shared with TRBD1. Germline values: CDR1 LGHNT, CDR2 FRNRAP. The CDR3 contains 16 residues. V lost 6 bases, J lost 0 bases, and 5 bases stayed unmatched. DNA for the CDR3: TGTGCTAGTGGCCCTAGGACAGGGGCGAACACCGGGGAGCTGTTTTTT. Translation: CASGPRTGANTGELFF.

The chain recombines TRBV14 with TRBJ1-6; D ambiguous. Trimming cost V 3 bases and J 6 bases, with 3 bases left between them. Germline CDR1 SGHDN, CDR2 FVKESK. The CDR3 is 12 amino acids. The CDR3 bases are TGTGCCAGCAGCCACAGTAATTCACCCCTCCACTTT. Translated, it gives CASSHSNSPLHF.

The rearrangement joins TRBV7-9 to TRBJ1-2; TRBD1 matches 9 bases. The CDR3 covers 14 residues. Germline loops: CDR1 SEHNR, CDR2 FQNEAQ (reference sequence). V dropped 5 bases and J dropped 8; count of bases not matched to a gene: 9. Written as DNA, the CDR3 is TGTGCCAGCAGCCCCGGACAGGGGTCTCAAGGCTACACCTTC. Its translation is CASSPGQGSQGYTF. Drawing the rest from reference TRBV7-9 and TRBJ1-2, the complete variable domain is DTGVSQNPRHKITKRGQNVTFRCDPISEHNRLYWYRQTLGQGPEFLTYFQNEAQLEKSRLLSDRFSAERPKGSFSTLEIQRTEQGDSAMYLCASSPGQGSQGYTFGSGTRLTVV.

The gene calls are TRBV18 and TRBJ2-1; TRBD1 agrees at 7 bases. The ends lost 3 bases at V and 10 bases at J; junction bases unmatched: 9. CDR1 and CDR2 (germline): KGHSH, LQKENI. The CDR3 has 14 amino acids. The CDR3 DNA is TGTGCCAGCTCACCGAATACAGGGGTAGGGGAGCAGTTCTTC. This sequence encodes CASSPNTGVGEQFF. Based on the CDR3 plus reference TRBV18 and TRBJ2-1, the full variable domain is NAGVMQNPRHLVRRRGQEARLRCSPMKGHSHVYWYRQLPEEGLKFMVYLQKENIIDESGMPKERFSAEFPKEGPSILRIQQVVRGDSAAYFCASSPNTGVGEQFFGPGTRLTVL.

This clone was picked up one time. The rearrangement joins TRBV18 to TRBJ2-1; TRBD1 might be the D (6 bases). Trimming removed 0 bases at V and 8 bases at J, with 11 bases between. Germline CDR1 KGHSH, CDR2 LQKENI. The CDR3 covers 14 residues. CDR3 nucleotide sequence: TGTGCCAGCTCACCACCTAACAGGGATGATGAGCAGTTCTTC. It encodes CASSPPNRDDEQFF.

This rearrangement joins TRBV19 to TRBJ1-4, with 9 bases identical to TRBD1. The V segment lost 2 bases and the J segment 8 bases; nucleotides outside the gene matches: 6. The CDR3 runs 15 residues. Germline values: CDR1 LNHDA, CDR2 SQIVND (reference sequence). The CDR3 DNA sequence: TGTGCCAGTAGTATATCCTGGACAGGGGAGGAAAAACTGTTTTTT. As protein: CASSISWTGEEKLFF.

The chain has TRBV19 and TRBJ1-2; 7 bases are a match to TRBD1. Germline V gives CDR1 LNHDA, CDR2 SQIVND (reference sequence). The length of the CDR3 is 14 residues. V shed 4 bases, J shed 4 bases, and the junction held 6 bases outside the gene matches. CDR3 nucleotides: TGTGCCAGTAGTAGTGGACAGGACCCCTATGGCTACACCTTC. Amino acids: CASSSGQDPYGYTF.

This chain connects TRBV18 to TRBJ1-5; TRBD1 is a possible D gene (5 bases). Germline loops: CDR1 KGHSH, CDR2 LQKENI. The V end lost 3 bases, the J end lost 6 bases, and 18 bases lay between the germline ends. The CDR3 has 16 amino acids. This chain's CDR3 is CASSPTSGERGQPQHF. CDR3 bases: TGTGCCAGCTCACCTACCTCGGGGGAAAGGGGTCAGCCCCAGCATTTT.

This sequence joins TRBV28 and TRBJ2-7; 7 bases align to TRBD1. CDR3 length: 12 residues. Germline V gene data show CDR1 as MDHEN and CDR2 as SYDVKM. CDR3 sequence: CATLGQAYEQYF. The CDR3 DNA follows: TGTGCGACCCTCGGACAGGCCTACGAGCAGTACTTC.

The V call is TRBV6-6, the J call TRBJ2-7; 8 bases line up with TRBD2. The germline CDR1 and CDR2 sequences are MNHNY and SVGAGI (reference sequence). CDR3 size: 16 residues. The trim removed 6 bases at V and 6 bases at J, leaving 16 bases unmatched. The CDR3 spells CASRPPGSGLAREQYF. As DNA, the CDR3 is TGTGCCAGCAGGCCCCCCGGCTCCGGACTAGCACGCGAGCAGTACTTC.

V and J are TRBV30 and TRBJ1-5, with D unresolved. Deletions cut 1 base from V and 2 bases from J, with 15 bases between. This CDR3 is 16 amino acids long. Germline V CDR1 and CDR2: GTSNPN, SVGIG (reference sequence). The CDR3 nucleotides are TGTGCCTGGAGTGGGACGGCCGGCGGGGGCAATCAGCCCCAGCATTTT. Encoded protein: CAWSGTAGGGNQPQHF.

The chain combines TRBV4-1 with TRBJ2-3, with TRBD1 identical over 7 bases. The CDR3 is made up of 15 amino acids. Losses at the gene ends were 4 bases for V and 3 bases for J; bases not matched to a gene: 7. Germline CDR1 is MGHRA and CDR2 is YSYEKL. The CDR3 DNA follows: TGCGCCAGCAGCCCCCGACAGGGTGGGACAGATACGCAGTATTTT. Its translation: CASSPRQGGTDTQYF.

This chain links TRBV23-1 with TRBJ2-7, with 10 bases that match TRBD1. TRBV23-1 qualifies as an ORF whose function is uncertain. The CDR3 runs 14 residues. V shed 5 bases and J 5 bases; nucleotides not matched to a gene: 6. CDR3 bases: TGCGCCAGCAGTTCCCCGACAGGGGGCAACGAGCAGTACTTC. Encoded protein: CASSSPTGGNEQYF.